The rows below give T cell receptor beta chains drawn from one sample of a study of beta chain features in type 1 diabetes. The data were produced by immunoSEQ multiplex PCR, yet TCRdb's version contains in-frame clones alone and is incomplete. The repertoire has hundreds of thousands of clones, roughly 13% of them found once; the top ten carry approximately 0.02%. Material: naive CD4+ T cells from blood. Source of these receptors: a man younger than 30 with type 1 diabetes. CDR3s include the opening cysteine and the closing phenylalanine or tryptophan. The D gene is left open where the match is weak. Clone sizes are given selectively: once, few, many, or a class where the clone is expanded.

d_call j_call clone_size v_call cdr3_length cdr3_aa cdr3_nt
TRBD1 TRBJ1-5 NA TRBV10-3 13 CASAGQGNQPQHF TGTGCCTCCGCGGGACAGGGAAATCAGCCCCAGCATTTT
NA TRBJ2-1 few TRBV6-5 16 CASSYEGGSLYNEQFF TGTGCCAGCAGTTACGAAGGCGGGTCTCTCTACAATGAGCAGTTCTTC
NA TRBJ2-6 NA TRBV7-2 18 CASSLVDRLYSGANVLTF TGTGCCAGCAGCTTAGTTGACCGACTCTACTCTGGGGCCAACGTCCTGACTTTC
NA TRBJ2-1 few TRBV9 15 CASSPRTRSYNEQFF TGTGCCAGCAGCCCAAGGACCCGTTCCTACAATGAGCAGTTCTTC
NA TRBJ2-1 NA TRBV5-1 14 CASSLVHVGNEQFF TGCGCCAGCAGCTTGGTTCACGTGGGCAATGAGCAGTTCTTC
TRBD1 TRBJ1-2 few TRBV19 13 CASRLTGGGSYTF TGTGCCAGTAGGCTGACAGGGGGCGGAAGCTACACCTTC
NA TRBJ2-7 few TRBV4-1 15 CASSQDRALTYEQYF TGCGCCAGCAGCCAAGATAGGGCCTTGACCTACGAGCAGTACTTC
TRBD1 TRBJ2-1 NA TRBV7-2 14 CASDPGTGLYEQFF TGTGCCAGCGACCCCGGGACAGGGTTGTATGAGCAGTTCTTC
NA TRBJ2-5 NA TRBV10-1 13 CASSELQRTTQYF TGCGCCAGCAGTGAGCTGCAGCGGACGACCCAGTACTTC
TRBD1 TRBJ1-6 few TRBV7-2 12 CASSYRGGALHF TGTGCCAGCAGCTACAGGGGGGGAGCCCTCCACTTT
TRBD1 TRBJ1-5 few TRBV9 16 CASSAGQGGPKLPQHF TGTGCCAGCAGCGCGGGACAGGGTGGCCCTAAGTTGCCCCAGCATTTT
NA TRBJ2-3 NA TRBV10-3 13 CAILATSTDTQYF TGTGCCATCCTAGCGACTAGCACAGATACGCAGTATTTT
NA TRBJ2-5 NA TRBV6-5 13 CASSRTVQETQYF TGTGCCAGCAGTCGGACAGTTCAAGAGACCCAGTACTTC
TRBD1 TRBJ1-2 NA TRBV28 14 CASSLPGQGYGYTF TGTGCCAGCAGTTTACCGGGACAGGGGTACGGCTACACCTTC
NA TRBJ2-7 few TRBV9 16 CASSPRRAGSSYEQYF TGTGCCAGCAGCCCCCGCAGGGCCGGGTCGTCCTACGAGCAGTACTTC
NA TRBJ1-3 NA TRBV11-2 14 CASRLDPSVDTIYF TGTGCCAGCAGATTGGACCCCTCGGTTGACACCATATATTTT
TRBD1 TRBJ1-4 NA TRBV5-1 15 CASSYEGQPNEKLFF TGCGCCAGCAGCTACGAGGGACAGCCTAATGAAAAACTGTTTTTT
NA TRBJ1-5 few TRBV5-1 13 CASSYGGDQPQHF TGCGCCAGCAGCTATGGGGGAGATCAGCCCCAGCATTTT
NA TRBJ2-5 few TRBV10-3 14 CAISESGAEETQYF TGTGCCATCAGTGAGTCTGGGGCGGAGGAGACCCAGTACTTC
NA TRBJ2-3 few TRBV21-1 16 CASSIPRGGSTDTQYF TGTGCCAGCAGCATCCCCCGGGGAGGGAGTACAGATACGCAGTATTTT
NA TRBJ1-1 NA TRBV30 12 CAWSSTGTEAFF TGTGCCTGGAGTAGTACGGGCACTGAAGCTTTCTTT
NA TRBJ2-6 NA TRBV9 16 CASSPRGAAGANVLTF TGTGCCAGCAGCCCCCGGGGGGCGGCTGGGGCCAACGTCCTGACTTTC